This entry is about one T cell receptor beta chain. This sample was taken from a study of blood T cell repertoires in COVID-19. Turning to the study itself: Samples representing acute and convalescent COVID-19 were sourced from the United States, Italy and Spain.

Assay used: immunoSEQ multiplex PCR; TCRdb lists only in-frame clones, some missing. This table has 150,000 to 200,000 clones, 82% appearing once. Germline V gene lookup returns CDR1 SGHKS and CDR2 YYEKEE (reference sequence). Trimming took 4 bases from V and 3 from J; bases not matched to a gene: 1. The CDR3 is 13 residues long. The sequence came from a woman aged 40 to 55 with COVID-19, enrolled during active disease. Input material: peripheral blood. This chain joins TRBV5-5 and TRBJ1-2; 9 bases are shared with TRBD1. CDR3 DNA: TGTGCCAGCAGCCGGGACAGGGACTATGGCTACACCTTC. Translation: CASSRDRDYGYTF.